A selection of T cell receptor beta chains follows, all from one sample in a study of T-cell memory formation after mild COVID-19. TCRdb used MiXCR to reprocess the 5' RACE reads, holding one entry per CDR3 protein. The repertoire holds 300,000 to 400,000 distinct CDR3 sequences, 28% seen once, with roughly 13% in the top ten. The sequenced sample consisted of PBMCs or a T cell subset sorted from them (not recorded which). These receptor sequences come from an adult woman who had mild COVID-19 (a few samples of this study predate the infection). Cell type and time point are not known. Both conserved end residues are part of each CDR3. D genes are given only for firm matches. Expanded clones get a size class; other rows say once, few or many, or leave the size out.

cdr3_aa cdr3_nt j_call clone_size d_call v_call
CASTQWRGTNYGYTF TGTGCCAGCACCCAGTGGAGGGGAACTAACTATGGCTACACCTTC TRBJ1-2 few . TRBV6-5
CASSQEGQGSYNEQFF TGCGCCAGCAGCCAAGAGGGACAGGGCTCCTACAATGAGCAGTTCTTC TRBJ2-1 . TRBD1 TRBV4-1
CASSLKHEQYF TGTGCCAGCAGCTTGAAACACGAGCAGTACTTC TRBJ2-7 . . TRBV5-8
CASSATSGRPTGELFF TGTGCCAGTAGTGCGACTAGCGGGAGGCCTACCGGGGAGCTGTTTTTT TRBJ2-2 . TRBD2 TRBV19
CATQGDRGMNTEAFF TGTGCCACTCAGGGGGACAGGGGGATGAACACTGAAGCTTTCTTT TRBJ1-1 few TRBD1 TRBV10-3
CASSPTGAKNIQYF TGTGCCAGCAGCCCTACGGGGGCCAAAAACATTCAGTACTTC TRBJ2-4 . . TRBV3-1
CARLGRAKDEQFF TGTGCCAGACTCGGGCGTGCCAAGGATGAGCAGTTCTTC TRBJ2-1 . . TRBV21-1
CASSPTGGSYGYTF TGTGCCAGCAGTCCGACAGGGGGCAGCTATGGCTACACCTTC TRBJ1-2 . TRBD1 TRBV6-1
CSALSMDYTQETQYF TGCAGTGCCCTCTCCATGGACTATACTCAAGAGACCCAGTACTTC TRBJ2-5 . . TRBV20-1
CASSSPGAGVRETQYF TGCGCCAGCAGCTCCCCCGGGGCGGGAGTGAGGGAGACCCAGTACTTC TRBJ2-5 . TRBD2 TRBV5-1
CASSRLGPYEQYF TGTGCCAGCAGCCGACTAGGCCCCTACGAGCAGTACTTC TRBJ2-7 few . TRBV7-9
CASSRLTSGINNEQFF TGTGCCAGCAGCCGCCTGACTAGCGGGATTAACAATGAGCAGTTCTTC TRBJ2-1 . TRBD2 TRBV4-2
CASSVGAGPLGETQYF TGTGCCAGCAGCGTGGGGGCGGGGCCGCTTGGAGAGACCCAGTACTTC TRBJ2-5 few . TRBV9
CASSPRQEIIGDREETQYF TGCGCCAGCAGCCCGCGTCAGGAGATAATAGGGGACAGAGAAGAGACCCAGTACTTC TRBJ2-5 . TRBD1 TRBV5-1
CASSKGMHEQYF TGTGCCAGCAGTAAGGGAATGCACGAGCAGTACTTC TRBJ2-7 . . TRBV6-6
CASSPDRGRPTDTQYF TGTGCCAGCTCACCCGACAGGGGGCGGCCGACAGATACGCAGTATTTT TRBJ2-3 many TRBD1 TRBV18
CASSLQGDGTEAFF TGCGCCAGCAGCTTACAGGGGGACGGCACTGAAGCTTTCTTT TRBJ1-1 few TRBD1 TRBV5-1
CASSSGGLEETQYF TGTGCCAGCAGCTCCGGGGGTTTGGAAGAGACCCAGTACTTC TRBJ2-5 . . TRBV7-2
CASSPDWTSGADEQFF TGTGCCAGCAGCCCCGATTGGACTAGCGGGGCTGATGAGCAGTTCTTC TRBJ2-1 few TRBD2 TRBV5-6
CASSTQGAYTEAFF TGTGCCAGCAGCACACAGGGGGCTTACACTGAAGCTTTCTTT TRBJ1-1 . TRBD1 TRBV12-3/TRBV12-4
CASSPLESGTEAFF TGTGCCAGCTCACCACTAGAGTCTGGGACTGAAGCTTTCTTT TRBJ1-1 few . TRBV18
CASSPFGGGPTDTQYF TGTGCCAGCAGCCCCTTTGGGGGGGGCCCCACAGATACGCAGTATTTT TRBJ2-3 few . TRBV7-9